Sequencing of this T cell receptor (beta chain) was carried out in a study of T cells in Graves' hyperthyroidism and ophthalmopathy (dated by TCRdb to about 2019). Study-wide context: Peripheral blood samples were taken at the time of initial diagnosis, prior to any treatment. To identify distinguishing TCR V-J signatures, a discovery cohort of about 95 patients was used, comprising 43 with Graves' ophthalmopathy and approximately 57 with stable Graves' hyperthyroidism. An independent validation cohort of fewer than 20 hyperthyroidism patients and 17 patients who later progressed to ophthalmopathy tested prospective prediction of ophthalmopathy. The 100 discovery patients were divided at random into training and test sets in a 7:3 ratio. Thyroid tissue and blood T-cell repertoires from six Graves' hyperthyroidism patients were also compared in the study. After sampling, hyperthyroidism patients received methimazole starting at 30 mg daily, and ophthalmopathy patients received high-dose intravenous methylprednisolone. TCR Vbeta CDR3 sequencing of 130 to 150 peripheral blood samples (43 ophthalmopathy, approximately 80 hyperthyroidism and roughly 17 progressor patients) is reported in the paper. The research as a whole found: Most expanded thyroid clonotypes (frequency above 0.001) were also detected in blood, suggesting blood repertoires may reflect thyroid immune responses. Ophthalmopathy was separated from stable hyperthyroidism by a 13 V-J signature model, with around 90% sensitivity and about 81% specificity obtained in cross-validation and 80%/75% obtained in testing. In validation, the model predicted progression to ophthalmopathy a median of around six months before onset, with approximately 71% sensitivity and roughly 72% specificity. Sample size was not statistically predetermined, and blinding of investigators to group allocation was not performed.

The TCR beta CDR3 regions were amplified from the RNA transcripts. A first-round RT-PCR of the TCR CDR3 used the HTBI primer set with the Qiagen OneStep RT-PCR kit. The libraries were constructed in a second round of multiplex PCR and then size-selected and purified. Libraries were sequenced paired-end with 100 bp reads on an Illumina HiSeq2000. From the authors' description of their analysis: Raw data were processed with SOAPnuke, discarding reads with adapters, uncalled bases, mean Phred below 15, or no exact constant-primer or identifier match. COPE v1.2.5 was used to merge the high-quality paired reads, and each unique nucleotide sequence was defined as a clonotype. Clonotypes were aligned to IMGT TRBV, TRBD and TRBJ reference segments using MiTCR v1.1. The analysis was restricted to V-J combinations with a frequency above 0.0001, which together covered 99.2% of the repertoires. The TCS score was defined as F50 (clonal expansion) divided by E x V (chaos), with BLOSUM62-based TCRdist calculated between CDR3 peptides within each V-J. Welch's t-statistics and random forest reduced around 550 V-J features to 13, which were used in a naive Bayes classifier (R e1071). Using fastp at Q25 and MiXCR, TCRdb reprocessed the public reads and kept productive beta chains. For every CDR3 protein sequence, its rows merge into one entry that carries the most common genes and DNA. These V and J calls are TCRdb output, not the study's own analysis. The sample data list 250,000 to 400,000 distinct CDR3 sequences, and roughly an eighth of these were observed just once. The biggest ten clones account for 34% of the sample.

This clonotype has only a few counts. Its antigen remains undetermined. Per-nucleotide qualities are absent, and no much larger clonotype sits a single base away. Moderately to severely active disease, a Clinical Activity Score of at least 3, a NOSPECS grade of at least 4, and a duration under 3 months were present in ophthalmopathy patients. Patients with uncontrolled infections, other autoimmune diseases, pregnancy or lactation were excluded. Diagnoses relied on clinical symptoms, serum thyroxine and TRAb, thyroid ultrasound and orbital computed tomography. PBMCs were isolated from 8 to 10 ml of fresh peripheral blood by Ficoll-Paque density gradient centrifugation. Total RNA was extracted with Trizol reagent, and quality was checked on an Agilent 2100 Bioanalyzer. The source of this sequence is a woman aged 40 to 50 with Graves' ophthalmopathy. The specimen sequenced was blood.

The base sequence is TGTGCCAGCAGTGGAAACCGAGAGTTACCCCAGCATTTT. Translated, this gives CASSGNRELPQHF. The chain was built from TRBV6-1 and TRBJ1-5, with the D gene too uncertain to name. The V and J ends are trimmed by 4 bases and 10 bases, leaving 14 bases between them. CDR1 and CDR2 were assigned from the germline V gene as MNHNS and SASEGT. The CDR3 starts with the cysteine, ends with the phenylalanine, and has 13 residues. Only CDR3 DNA is held: 39 bases, read in frame from base 1.